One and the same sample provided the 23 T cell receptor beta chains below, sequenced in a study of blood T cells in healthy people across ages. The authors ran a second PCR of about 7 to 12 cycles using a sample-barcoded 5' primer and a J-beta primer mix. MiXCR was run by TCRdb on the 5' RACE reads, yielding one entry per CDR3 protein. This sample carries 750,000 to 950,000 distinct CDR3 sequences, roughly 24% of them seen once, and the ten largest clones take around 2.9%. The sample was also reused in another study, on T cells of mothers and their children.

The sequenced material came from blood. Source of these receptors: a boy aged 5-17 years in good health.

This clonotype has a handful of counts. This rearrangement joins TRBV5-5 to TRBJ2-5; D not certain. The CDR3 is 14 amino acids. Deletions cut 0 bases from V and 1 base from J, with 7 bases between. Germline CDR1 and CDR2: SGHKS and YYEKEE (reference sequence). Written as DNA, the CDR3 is TGTGCCAGCAGCTTGGAGTGGATCCAAGAGACCCAGTACTTC. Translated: CASSLEWIQETQYF.

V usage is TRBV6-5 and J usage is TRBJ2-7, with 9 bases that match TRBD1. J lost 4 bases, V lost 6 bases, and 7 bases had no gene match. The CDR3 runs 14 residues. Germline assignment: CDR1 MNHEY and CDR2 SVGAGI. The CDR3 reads CASSPQGAGYEQYF. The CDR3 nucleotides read TGTGCCAGCAGCCCACAGGGGGCGGGATACGAGCAGTACTTC.

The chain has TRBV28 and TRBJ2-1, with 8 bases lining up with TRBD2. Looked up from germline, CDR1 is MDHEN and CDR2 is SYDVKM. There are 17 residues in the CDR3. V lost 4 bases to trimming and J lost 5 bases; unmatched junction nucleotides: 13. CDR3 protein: CASSSSWTSPSHNEQFF. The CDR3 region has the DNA TGTGCCAGCAGTTCATCATGGACTAGCCCATCCCACAATGAGCAGTTCTTC.

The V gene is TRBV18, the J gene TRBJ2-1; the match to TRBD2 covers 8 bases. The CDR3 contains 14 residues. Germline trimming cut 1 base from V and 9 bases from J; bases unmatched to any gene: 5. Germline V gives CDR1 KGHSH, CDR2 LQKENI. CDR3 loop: CASSPLGLVTEQFF. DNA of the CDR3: TGTGCCAGCTCACCACTGGGACTAGTTACTGAGCAGTTCTTC. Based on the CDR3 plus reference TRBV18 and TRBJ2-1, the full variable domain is NAGVMQNPRHLVRRRGQEARLRCSPMKGHSHVYWYRQLPEEGLKFMVYLQKENIIDESGMPKERFSAEFPKEGPSILRIQQVVRGDSAAYFCASSPLGLVTEQFFGPGTRLTVL.

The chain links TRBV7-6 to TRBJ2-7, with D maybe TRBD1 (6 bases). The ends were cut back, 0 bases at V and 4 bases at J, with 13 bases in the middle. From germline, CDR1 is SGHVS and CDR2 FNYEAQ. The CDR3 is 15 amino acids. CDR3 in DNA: TGTGCCAGCAGCTTAGCGACAGGTCGGCGGTACGAGCAGTACTTC. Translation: CASSLATGRRYEQYF.

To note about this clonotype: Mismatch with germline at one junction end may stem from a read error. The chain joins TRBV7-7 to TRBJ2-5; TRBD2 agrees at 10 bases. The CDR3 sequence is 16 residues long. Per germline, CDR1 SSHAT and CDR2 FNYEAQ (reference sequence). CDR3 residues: CASSPRAGGPQETQYF. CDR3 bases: TGTGCTAGCAGCCCTAGAGCGGGGGGGCCCCAAGAGACCCAGTACTTC.

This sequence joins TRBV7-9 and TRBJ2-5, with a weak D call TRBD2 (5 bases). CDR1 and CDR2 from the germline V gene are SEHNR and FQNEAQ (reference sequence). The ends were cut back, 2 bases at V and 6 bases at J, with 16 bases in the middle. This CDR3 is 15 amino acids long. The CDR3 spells CASSLSWGVRKTQYF. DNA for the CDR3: TGTGCCAGCAGCTTAAGTTGGGGAGTTCGGAAGACCCAGTACTTC.

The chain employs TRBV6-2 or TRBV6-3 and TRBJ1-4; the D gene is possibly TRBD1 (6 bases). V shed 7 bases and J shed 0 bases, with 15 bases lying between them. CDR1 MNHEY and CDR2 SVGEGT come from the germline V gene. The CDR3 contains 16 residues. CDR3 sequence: CASNGPDRTTNEKLFF. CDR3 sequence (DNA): TGTGCCAGCAACGGACCGGACAGAACAACTAATGAAAAACTGTTTTTT.

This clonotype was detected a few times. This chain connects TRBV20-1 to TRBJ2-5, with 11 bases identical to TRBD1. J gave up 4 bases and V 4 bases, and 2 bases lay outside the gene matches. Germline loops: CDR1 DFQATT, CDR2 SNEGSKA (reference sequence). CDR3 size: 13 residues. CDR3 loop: CSAKDRGRETQYF. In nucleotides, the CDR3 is TGCAGTGCTAAGGACAGGGGGCGAGAGACCCAGTACTTC.

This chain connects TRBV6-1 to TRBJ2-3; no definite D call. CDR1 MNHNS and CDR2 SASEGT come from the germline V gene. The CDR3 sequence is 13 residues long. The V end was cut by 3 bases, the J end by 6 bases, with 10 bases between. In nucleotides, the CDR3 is TGTGCCAGCAGTGACGCCCCCGGGGATACGCAGTATTTT. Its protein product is CASSDAPGDTQYF.

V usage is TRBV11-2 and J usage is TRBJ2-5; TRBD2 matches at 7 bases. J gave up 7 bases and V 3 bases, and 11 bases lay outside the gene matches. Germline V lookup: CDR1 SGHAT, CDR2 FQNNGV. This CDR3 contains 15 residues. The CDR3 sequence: CASSFSGEGFSTQYF. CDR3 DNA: TGTGCCAGCAGCTTTTCCGGGGAGGGCTTCTCGACCCAGTACTTC.

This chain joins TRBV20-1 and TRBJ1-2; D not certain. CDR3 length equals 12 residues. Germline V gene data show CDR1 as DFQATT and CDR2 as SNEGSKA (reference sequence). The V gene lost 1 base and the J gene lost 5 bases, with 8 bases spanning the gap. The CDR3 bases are TGCAGTGCTAGAGGGACGGATTATGGCTACACCTTC. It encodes CSARGTDYGYTF.

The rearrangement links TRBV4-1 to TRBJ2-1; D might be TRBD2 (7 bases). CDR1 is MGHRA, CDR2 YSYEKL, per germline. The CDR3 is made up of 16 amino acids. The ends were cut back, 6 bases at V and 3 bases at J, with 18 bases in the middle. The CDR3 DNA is TGCGCCAGCAGTGATGTAGGGGGGGGGCGCTACAATGAGCAGTTCTTC. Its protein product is CASSDVGGGRYNEQFF.

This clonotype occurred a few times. The CDR3 DNA follows: TGTGCCAGCAGCGATTGGACAGGGACGGGCTACACCTTC. Amino acids: CASSDWTGTGYTF. The rearrangement links TRBV6-2 or TRBV6-3 to TRBJ1-2; 8 bases line up with TRBD1. This CDR3 has 13 amino acids. J lost 8 bases, V lost 6 bases, and 8 bases had no gene match. Per germline, CDR1 MNHEY and CDR2 SVGEGT.

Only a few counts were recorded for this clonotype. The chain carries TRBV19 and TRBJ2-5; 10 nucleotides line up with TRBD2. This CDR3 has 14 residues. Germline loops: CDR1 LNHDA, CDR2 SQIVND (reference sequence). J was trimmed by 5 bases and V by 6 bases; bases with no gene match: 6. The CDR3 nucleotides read TGTGCCAGTAGAAAGCGGGGGGGCGGGGAGACCCAGTACTTC. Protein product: CASRKRGGGETQYF.

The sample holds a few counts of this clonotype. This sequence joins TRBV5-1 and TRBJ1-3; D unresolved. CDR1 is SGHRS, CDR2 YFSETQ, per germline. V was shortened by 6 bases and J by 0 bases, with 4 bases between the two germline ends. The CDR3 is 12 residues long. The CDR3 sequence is CASTDSGNTIYF. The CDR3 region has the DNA TGCGCCAGCACAGACTCTGGAAACACCATATATTTT.

This CDR3 is CASSLGRESEQYF. The CDR3 nucleotides read TGCGCCAGCAGCTTGGGGCGTGAAAGCGAGCAGTACTTC. The chain uses TRBV5-1 and TRBJ2-7; D remains unclear. This CDR3 is 13 amino acids long. Trimming cost V 0 bases and J 6 bases, with 10 bases left between them. Looked up from germline, CDR1 is SGHRS and CDR2 is YFSETQ.

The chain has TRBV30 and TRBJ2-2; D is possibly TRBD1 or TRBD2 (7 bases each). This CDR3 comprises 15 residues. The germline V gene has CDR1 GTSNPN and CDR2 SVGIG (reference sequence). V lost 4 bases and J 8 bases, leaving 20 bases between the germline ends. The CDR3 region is CAWTLTRQGLGELFF. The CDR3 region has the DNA TGTGCCTGGACCCTTACCCGACAGGGACTAGGGGAGCTGTTTTTT.

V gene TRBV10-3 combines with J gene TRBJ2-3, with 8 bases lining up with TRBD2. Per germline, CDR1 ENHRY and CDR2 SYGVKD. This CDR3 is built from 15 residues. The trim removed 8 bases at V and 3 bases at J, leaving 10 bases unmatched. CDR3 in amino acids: CAISERGTGTDTQYF. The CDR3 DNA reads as TGTGCCATCTCGGAGCGGGGGACCGGTACAGATACGCAGTATTTT.

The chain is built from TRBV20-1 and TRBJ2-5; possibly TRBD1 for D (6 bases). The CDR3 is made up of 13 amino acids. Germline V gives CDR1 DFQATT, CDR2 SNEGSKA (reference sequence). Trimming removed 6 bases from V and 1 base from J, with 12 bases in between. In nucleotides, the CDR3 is TGCAGTGCCCAGACAGGCACCCAAGAGACCCAGTACTTC. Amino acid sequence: CSAQTGTQETQYF.

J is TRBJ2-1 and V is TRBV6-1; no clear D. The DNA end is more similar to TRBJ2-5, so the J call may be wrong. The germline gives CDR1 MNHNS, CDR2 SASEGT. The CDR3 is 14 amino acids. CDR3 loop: CASSEMSSLETQYF. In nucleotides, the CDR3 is TGTGCCAGCAGTGAAATGAGTAGCTTGGAGACCCAGTACTTC.

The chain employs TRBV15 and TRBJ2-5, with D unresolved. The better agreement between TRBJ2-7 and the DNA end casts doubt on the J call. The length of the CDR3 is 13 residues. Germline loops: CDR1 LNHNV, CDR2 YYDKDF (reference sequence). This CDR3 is CATSRDVDYEQYF. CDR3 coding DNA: TGTGCCACCAGCAGAGATGTAGACTACGAGCAGTACTTC.

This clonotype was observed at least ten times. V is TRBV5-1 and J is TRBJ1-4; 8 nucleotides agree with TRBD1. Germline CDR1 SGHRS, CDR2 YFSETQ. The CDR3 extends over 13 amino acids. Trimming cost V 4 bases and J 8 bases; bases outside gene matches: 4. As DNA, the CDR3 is TGCGCCAGCAGCCCCCGACAGGGGGAAAAACTGTTTTTT. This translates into CASSPRQGEKLFF. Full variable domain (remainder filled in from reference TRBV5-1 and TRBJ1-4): KAGVTQTPRYLIKTRGQQVTLSCSPISGHRSVSWYQQTPGQGLQFLFEYFSETQRNKGNFPGRFSGRQFSNSRSEMNVSTLELGDSALYLCASSPRQGEKLFFGSGTQLSVL.